A single sample is the source of the 10 T cell receptor beta chains below, sequenced in a study of blood T cell repertoires in COVID-19. TCRdb keeps only in-frame clones here, not all; method: immunoSEQ multiplex PCR. This table holds 250,000 or so clones, roughly four fifths found once. The sample comprised peripheral blood. Receptors were obtained from an elderly man with acute or convalescent COVID-19.

V and J are TRBV2 and TRBJ2-7, with D tentatively TRBD1 (5 bases). Germline lookup yields CDR1 SNHLY and CDR2 FYNNEI. V gave up 6 bases and J gave up 2 bases, with 14 bases separating them. CDR3 length: 14 amino acids. In nucleotides, the CDR3 is TGTGCCAGCAGCCACCAGACAGTGACCTACGAGCAGTACTTC. Residues: CASSHQTVTYEQYF.

This chain joins TRBV3-1 (or the pseudogene TRBV3-2) and TRBJ1-1; the match to TRBD1 covers 7 bases. After removal of 1 base from V and 11 bases from J, the junction contained 7 bases not matched to a gene. The CDR3 loop spans 13 amino acids. Germline assignment: CDR1 LGHDT and CDR2 YNNKEL (reference sequence). Here the CDR3 reads CASSQVTGAQAFF. CDR3 sequence (DNA): TGTGCCAGCAGCCAAGTTACAGGGGCTCAGGCTTTCTTT.

V and J are TRBV5-1 and TRBJ2-1; 7 bases line up with TRBD1. Germline V gives CDR1 SGHRS, CDR2 YFSETQ. CDR3 length equals 15 residues. J lost 3 bases, V lost 6 bases, and 9 bases had no gene match. CDR3 in amino acids: CASTPFDRDYNEQFF. CDR3 nucleotides: TGCGCCAGCACTCCATTCGACAGGGACTACAATGAGCAGTTCTTC.

This clone has only one observation. The chain couples TRBV5-1 to TRBJ2-1, with 8 bases aligning to TRBD2. V was clipped by 0 bases and J by 3 bases; unmatched bases: 8. This CDR3 contains 17 residues. CDR1 is SGHRS and CDR2 is YFSETQ in the germline V gene. CDR3 protein: CASSLGRGGRIYNEQFF. CDR3 DNA: TGCGCCAGCAGCTTGGGTCGAGGCGGGAGGATCTACAATGAGCAGTTCTTC.

The rearrangement uses TRBV7-9 and TRBJ1-2, with 8 bases that match TRBD1. This CDR3 contains 19 residues. Unmatched junction bases numbered 25, after V lost 5 bases and J lost 8 bases. Germline CDR1 reads SEHNR; CDR2 reads FQNEAQ (reference sequence). This CDR3 reads CASSRGDRRREAIAGGYTF. The CDR3 region has the DNA TGTGCCAGCAGCCGGGGGGACAGGCGGAGGGAGGCCATTGCAGGAGGCTACACCTTC.

This clone is a singleton in its sample. V is TRBV19 and J is TRBJ1-1; possible D gene TRBD1, 5 bases. The germline gives CDR1 LNHDA, CDR2 SQIVND (reference sequence). This CDR3 region has 15 residues. V was shortened by 7 bases and J by 8 bases, with 23 bases between the two germline ends. In DNA form, the CDR3 reads TGTGCCAGTACTCCCCGCCCGTCCCTCAGGGCCGAAGCTTTCTTT. Translation: CASTPRPSLRAEAFF.

V is TRBV19 and J is TRBJ2-2; D is possibly TRBD2 (6 bases). The V gene's germline CDR1 is LNHDA and CDR2 SQIVND (reference sequence). V lost 9 bases, J lost 2 bases, and 16 bases lay in between. The CDR3 has 15 amino acids. CDR3 loop: CASLGQGGNTGELFF. The CDR3 DNA reads as TGTGCCAGCCTGGGGCAGGGAGGAAACACCGGGGAGCTGTTTTTT.

The chain has TRBV30 and TRBJ1-6, with D possibly being TRBD1 (5 bases). The CDR3 covers 13 residues. The V gene lost 0 bases and the J gene lost 18 bases, with 18 bases spanning the gap. Germline V gene lookup returns CDR1 GTSNPN and CDR2 SVGIG (reference sequence). The CDR3 reads CAWSVKDGQSHHF. In DNA form, the CDR3 reads TGTGCCTGGAGTGTTAAGGACGGACAATCCCACCACTTT.

The V call is TRBV3-1 (or the pseudogene TRBV3-2), the J call TRBJ1-5; tentative D call: TRBD1 (5 bases). This CDR3 has 16 residues. Trimming stripped 4 bases from V and 1 base from J, with 14 bases between. CDR1 and CDR2 from the germline V gene are LGHDT and YNNKEL (reference sequence). The CDR3 sequence is CASSLLLTDSNQPQHF. In nucleotides, the CDR3 is TGTGCCAGCAGCCTTCTTTTGACAGACAGCAATCAGCCCCAGCATTTT.

The gene calls are TRBV9 and TRBJ2-3, with 11 bases matching TRBD2. The CDR3 is made up of 19 amino acids. Germline-derived CDR1 and CDR2 are SGDLS and YYNGEE. Germline trimming cut 3 bases from V and 0 bases from J; bases unmatched to any gene: 12. CDR3 DNA: TGTGCCAGCAGCGCGGGAGGGGGACTAGCGGAAACTAGCACAGATACGCAGTATTTT. Translating gives CASSAGGGLAETSTDTQYF.